The table lists the clone carrying this T cell receptor (beta chain) with many counts. Its cognate antigen is unknown. The donor group consisted entirely of healthy Caucasians. These data belong to a study of identical twins. Study-wide results and caveats: Invariant MAIT and iNKT cells are populations that could partly confound zero-insertion analyses. Out-of-frame alpha sequences shared by twins were enriched for low generation probability.

The trim removed 6 bases at V and 3 bases at J, leaving 4 bases unmatched. Looked up from germline, CDR1 is LGHDT and CDR2 is YNNKEL (reference sequence). This CDR3 region has 13 residues. TCRdb re-derived calls from the 5' RACE reads in MiXCR, one entry per CDR3 protein. The sample contains 200,000 to 250,000 distinct CDR3 sequences, about 7.5% of which appear only once. This sample was also put to use in a study of yellow fever vaccine responses in identical twins.

The chain carries TRBV3-1 and TRBJ2-7, with 8 positions matching TRBD2. This clonotype was sampled from a woman between 18 and 29 years old in good health. The specimen sequenced was CD8+ T cells sorted from blood. CDR3 in DNA: TGTGCCAGCAGAGCGGGAGAAGGCTACGAGCAGTACTTC. Its translation is CASRAGEGYEQYF.